The 8 T cell receptor beta chains below all came from one sample that was sequenced in a study of control samples from healthy donors and cancer patients. Measured with immunoSEQ multiplex PCR; TCRdb has only the in-frame clones, and not every one. The sample gives around 90,000 clones, approximately 89% of which show up once; more than 20% is in the top ten. The sequencing sample was made of blood. The origin of the receptors is a man aged 25 to 40 in good health.

V and J are TRBV4-1 and TRBJ2-3; D possibly matches TRBD1 or TRBD2 (5 bases each). Trimming took 0 bases from V and 2 from J, leaving 15 bases between them. The CDR3 runs to 17 residues. Germline CDR1 is MGHRA and CDR2 is YSYEKL. The CDR3 coding sequence is TGCGCCAGCAGCCAAGATGGGACCGCCGTTTACACAGATACGCAGTATTTT. It yields the protein CASSQDGTAVYTDTQYF.

J is TRBJ1-5 and V is TRBV27; D is uncertain. CDR1 is MNHEY and CDR2 is SMNVEV in the germline V gene (reference sequence). Between the trimmed V and J ends, which lost 0 bases and 4 bases, there was a span of 13 bases. This CDR3 is built from 16 residues. CDR3 loop: CASSLSAGGWNQPQHF. The CDR3 DNA reads as TGTGCCAGCAGTTTATCAGCAGGTGGTTGGAATCAGCCCCAGCATTTT.

The chain couples TRBV7-2 to TRBJ1-2, with 12 bases that match TRBD1. V shed 4 bases, J shed 4 bases, and the junction held 4 bases outside the gene matches. Germline V lookup: CDR1 SGHTA, CDR2 FQGNSA. The CDR3 runs to 15 residues. CDR3: CASSSAGQGAYGYTF. CDR3 nucleotide sequence: TGTGCCAGCAGCTCCGCGGGACAGGGGGCCTATGGCTACACCTTC. The variable domain in full, completed from reference TRBV7-2 and TRBJ1-2, reads GAGVSQSPSNKVTEKGKDVELRCDPISGHTALYWYRQSLGQGLEFLIYFQGNSAPDKSGLPSDRFSAERTGGSVSTLTIQRTQQEDSAVYLCASSSAGQGAYGYTFGSGTRLTVV.

This clone was observed a single time. CDR3 in DNA: TGTGCCACCAGTGATCCTAGCGGGGGGAACTACGAGCAGTACTTC. Amino acid sequence: CATSDPSGGNYEQYF. The rearrangement uses TRBV24-1 and TRBJ2-7, with 11 bases that match TRBD2. This CDR3 is built from 15 residues. With 3 bases clipped from V and 3 bases from J, the junction kept 3 bases outside the gene matches. Germline-derived CDR1 and CDR2 are KGHDR and SFDVKD.

J is TRBJ2-5 and V is TRBV10-3; 9 positions match TRBD2. The germline CDR1 and CDR2 sequences are ENHRY and SYGVKD. The trim removed 3 bases at V and 2 bases at J, leaving 10 bases unmatched. CDR3 length equals 17 residues. The CDR3 bases are TGTGCCATCAGTGACCAAATAGCGGCGGGGGGGCAAGAGACCCAGTACTTC. Translating it yields CAISDQIAAGGQETQYF.

The V call is TRBV29-1, the J call TRBJ1-5; D not resolved. Germline CDR1 and CDR2: SQVTM and ANQGSEA. The CDR3 consists of 13 residues. V shed 4 bases and J shed 4 bases, with 11 bases lying between them. Here the CDR3 reads CSVVEQLNQPQHF. Written as DNA, the CDR3 is TGCAGCGTTGTGGAACAGCTTAATCAGCCCCAGCATTTT.

This rearrangement joins TRBV30 to TRBJ1-6; D ambiguous. The CDR3 length is 13 residues. Trimming removed 4 bases at V and 4 bases at J, with 8 bases between. The V gene's germline CDR1 is GTSNPN and CDR2 SVGIG (reference sequence). The CDR3 spells CAWTGSYNSPLHF. The CDR3 region has the DNA TGTGCCTGGACCGGGTCGTATAATTCACCCCTCCACTTT.

The count of this clone is one. As DNA, the CDR3 is TGCGCCAGCAGCTTGGCCGTTATAACAGGGGGCAATGAGCAGTTCTTC. Translated: CASSLAVITGGNEQFF. The chain joins TRBV5-1 to TRBJ2-1, with TRBD1 identical over 8 bases. Trimming cost V 0 bases and J 6 bases; bases outside gene matches: 8. There are 16 residues in the CDR3. In germline, CDR1 is SGHRS, CDR2 YFSETQ.